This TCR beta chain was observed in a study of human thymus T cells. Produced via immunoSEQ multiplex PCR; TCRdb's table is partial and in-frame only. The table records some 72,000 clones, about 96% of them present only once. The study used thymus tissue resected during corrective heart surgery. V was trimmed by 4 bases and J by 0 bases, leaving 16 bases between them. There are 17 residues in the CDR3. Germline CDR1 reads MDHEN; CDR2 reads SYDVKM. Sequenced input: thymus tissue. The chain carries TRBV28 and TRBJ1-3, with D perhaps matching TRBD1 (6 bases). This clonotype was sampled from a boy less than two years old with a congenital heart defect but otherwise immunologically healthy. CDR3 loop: CASSYNRTESSGNTIYF. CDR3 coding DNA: TGTGCCAGCAGTTACAATCGGACAGAAAGCTCTGGAAACACCATATATTTT.